This is a list of T cell receptor beta chains from one sample in a study of T cells after yellow fever vaccination. MiXCR, run by TCRdb on the 5' RACE reads, gives a single entry per CDR3 protein. Here the sample spans a few hundred thousand distinct CDR3 sequences, roughly 13% being singletons. Sequencing was performed on CD4+ T cells sorted from PBMCs, taken 45 days after the yellow fever booster vaccination. These receptors were taken from a man aged 25 to 45 who received the YFV17D yellow fever vaccine. CDR3s include the opening cysteine and the closing phenylalanine or tryptophan. Each record gives: J gene, V gene, clone size, D gene, CDR3 DNA, CDR3 protein. D genes are given only for firm matches. Clone sizes are given selectively: once, few, many, or a class where the clone is expanded.

TRBJ2-3	TRBV24-1	NA	TRBD2	TGTGCCACAGCGGGGGCCGGTAGAGATACGCAGTATTTT	CATAGAGRDTQYF
TRBJ2-5	TRBV18	few	NA	TGTGCCAGCTCACCCCCCTCCGAGCGTTGGCAAGAGACCCAGTACTTC	CASSPPSERWQETQYF
TRBJ2-1	TRBV5-1	NA	TRBD2	TGCGCCAGCAGCTTGGGGACTAGCGGGAGTGGCCTTCAGTTCTTC	CASSLGTSGSGLQFF
TRBJ1-6	TRBV5-1	few	NA	TGCGCCAGCAGCTTGGATAATTCACCCCTCCACTTT	CASSLDNSPLHF
TRBJ2-1	TRBV6-1	many	TRBD2	TGTGCCAGCAGATTCGCTAAGCGGGATGAGGGCAATGAGCAGTTCTTC	CASRFAKRDEGNEQFF
TRBJ1-1	TRBV5-5	NA	NA	TGTGCCAGGAGCCTCGGGCTCCGCTGCTCTGAAGCTTTCTTT	CARSLGLRCSEAFF
TRBJ2-1	TRBV5-1	NA	NA	TGCGCCAGCAGCTTGCCTTTACAGGGCTATGAGCAGTTCTTC	CASSLPLQGYEQFF
TRBJ2-6	TRBV18	few	TRBD2	TGTGCCAGCTCACCACCGATTGGGGGGGGAGGCCTCAGCTCTGGGGCCAACGTCCTGACTTTC	CASSPPIGGGGLSSGANVLTF
TRBJ2-1	TRBV20-1	NA	NA	TGCAGTGCTAGAGAAAGCCTGGTAGGGGCCTACAATGAGCAGTTCTTC	CSARESLVGAYNEQFF
TRBJ2-7	TRBV28	NA	NA	TGTGCCAGCAGCCATACCATCGGGGCCGGTGGGGACGAGCAGTACTTC	CASSHTIGAGGDEQYF
TRBJ2-7	TRBV7-9	NA	TRBD2	TGTGCCAGCAGCCAAACTAGCGGGAGTTACGAGCAGTACTTC	CASSQTSGSYEQYF
TRBJ2-1	TRBV18	NA	NA	TGTGCCAGCACCGAGGGTTACTACAATGAGCAGTTCTTC	CASTEGYYNEQFF
TRBJ2-6	TRBV20-1	NA	NA	TGCAGTGCTCCGGAGGCCAGCTCTGGGGCCAACGTCCTGACTTTC	CSAPEASSGANVLTF
TRBJ2-5	TRBV20-1	NA	TRBD2	TGCAGTGCTAAAATTCCGGGGGGACAAGAGACCCAGTACTTC	CSAKIPGGQETQYF
TRBJ2-6	TRBV20-1	NA	NA	TGCAGTGCTACCTACACCGGGGCCAACGTCCTGACTTTC	CSATYTGANVLTF
TRBJ1-4	TRBV10-3	NA	TRBD1	TGTGCCATCAGTGACGGGACAGGGAATGAAAAACTGTTTTTT	CAISDGTGNEKLFF
TRBJ1-5	TRBV20-1	NA	NA	TGCAGTGTCTTGGGTAATTCGGGGAATCAGCCCCAGCATTTT	CSVLGNSGNQPQHF
TRBJ2-1	TRBV30	few	NA	TGTGCCTGGAGGGGGCGGCTCTCCTACAATGAGCAGTTCTTC	CAWRGRLSYNEQFF
TRBJ2-3	TRBV5-1	NA	NA	TGCGCCAGCAGCTTGGGCAGGGCCGGTGGAGATACGCAGTATTTT	CASSLGRAGGDTQYF
TRBJ2-1	TRBV20-1	few	TRBD2	TGCAGTGTGCGGGAGGGCAACAATGAGCAGTTCTTC	CSVREGNNEQFF
TRBJ2-3	TRBV15	NA	NA	TGTGCCACCAGCAGAGAGACCCGCGTAGCGCGTAGGACAGATACGCAGTATTTT	CATSRETRVARRTDTQYF
TRBJ2-2	TRBV7-9	NA	NA	TGTGCCAGCAGCTTATCCCTCATGGGCACCGGGGAGCTGTTTTTT	CASSLSLMGTGELFF
TRBJ2-6	TRBV7-2	few	NA	TGTGCCAGCAGCTACCGGACCGCTGGGGCCAACGTCCTGACTTTC	CASSYRTAGANVLTF
TRBJ2-7	TRBV27	few	TRBD1	TGTGCCAGCAGTTGGGACAGGGAGAACGAGCAGTACTTC	CASSWDRENEQYF
TRBJ2-1	TRBV29-1	few	NA	TGCAGCGCAGTCTCAAGCTCCTACAATGAGCAGTTCTTC	CSAVSSSYNEQFF
TRBJ1-6	TRBV12-3/TRBV12-4	NA	TRBD1	TGTGCCAGCAGTTCCCCGGGACAGGGGGCATGGGATTCACCCCTCCACTTT	CASSSPGQGAWDSPLHF
TRBJ2-2	TRBV7-2	few	NA	TGTGCCAGCAGCAGACAGGAAACCGGGGAGCTGTTTTTT	CASSRQETGELFF
TRBJ2-1	TRBV7-8	NA	NA	TGTGCCAGCAGCTCCCTAAGGGGAGCGGAGAAGCAGTTCTTC	CASSSLRGAEKQFF
TRBJ2-3	TRBV7-2	NA	NA	TGTGCCAGCAGCGGAAGGTCCGCTCCGGATACGCAGTATTTT	CASSGRSAPDTQYF
TRBJ2-5	TRBV7-2	NA	TRBD2	TGTGCCAGCAGCTTAGCGGTTGCTAGCGGGAGTGAGACCCAGTACTTC	CASSLAVASGSETQYF
TRBJ2-5	TRBV12-3/TRBV12-4	few	NA	TGTGCCAGCGGAGCCCTGGCGGAGACCCAGTACTTC	CASGALAETQYF
TRBJ2-2	TRBV7-8	many	TRBD1	TGTGCCAGCAGCTTAAGGGGGCGCGTGCTGTTTTTT	CASSLRGRVLFF
TRBJ2-2	TRBV29-1	few	TRBD2	TGCAGCGTTGAAGGCCGGGGGGCCGGGGAGCTGTTTTTT	CSVEGRGAGELFF
TRBJ2-1	TRBV4-3	few	TRBD1	TGCGCCAGCAGCGACCATCCGGGACAGCCCTACAATGAGCAGTTCTTC	CASSDHPGQPYNEQFF
TRBJ2-2	TRBV4-3	NA	NA	TGCGCCAGCAGCCAAGAAGGAAGCACCGGGGAGCTGTTTTTT	CASSQEGSTGELFF
TRBJ1-1	TRBV7-2	NA	NA	TGTGCCAGCAGCGTTAGACGGGGGGACACTGAAGCTTTCTTT	CASSVRRGDTEAFF
TRBJ2-3	TRBV7-8	few	NA	TGTGCCAGCAGCTTAGAGGGCGGGACTGCCCAAGATACGCAGTATTTT	CASSLEGGTAQDTQYF
TRBJ2-7	TRBV20-1	NA	NA	TGCAGTGCTAGTCGGGCCAGGGTAGACGAGCAGTACTTC	CSASRARVDEQYF
TRBJ2-5	TRBV28	NA	TRBD1	TGTGCCAGCAGTACCGTACAGGGGGCTGAGACCCAGTACTTC	CASSTVQGAETQYF
TRBJ2-7	TRBV7-2	NA	TRBD2	TGTGCCAGCAGCACTACTAGCGGGAGGTCCCTCCTCGAGCAGTACTTC	CASSTTSGRSLLEQYF
TRBJ1-1	TRBV13	few	TRBD1	TGTGCCAGCAGCCCAGTCAGGGGGCGGAACACTGAAGCTTTCTTT	CASSPVRGRNTEAFF
TRBJ2-6	TRBV4-2	NA	TRBD2	TGTGCCAGCAGCCCCCCCGGACTAGCGGGAACCGGGGCCAACGTCCTGACTTTC	CASSPPGLAGTGANVLTF
TRBJ2-7	TRBV6-5	few	NA	TGTGCCAGCAGTGCGGGCCTCGCGCAGTACTTC	CASSAGLAQYF
TRBJ2-1	TRBV19	NA	TRBD1	TGTGACAGTAGTATTAGGACAGGGACTTCCTACAATGAGCAGTTCTTC	CDSSIRTGTSYNEQFF
TRBJ2-7	TRBV29-1	many	NA	TGCAGCGTTGTACTTCACAAGCGCCTCGACGAGCAGTACTTC	CSVVLHKRLDEQYF
TRBJ2-1	TRBV20-1	few	NA	TGCAGTCTGAGTAGTTCCGCCAATGAGCAGTTCTTC	CSLSSSANEQFF
TRBJ1-6	TRBV12-3/TRBV12-4	few	NA	TGTGCCAGCAACCCAGGGGTGGATTCACCCCTCCACTTT	CASNPGVDSPLHF
TRBJ2-7	TRBV3-1	few	NA	TGTGCCAGCAGCCAACTTACTAGGGGCTACGAGCAGTACTTC	CASSQLTRGYEQYF
TRBJ2-2	TRBV10-3	few	NA	TGTGCCATCAGTGATATTGCCCGGGAACGAAACACCGGGGAGCTGTTTTTT	CAISDIARERNTGELFF
TRBJ1-3	TRBV15	NA	NA	TGTGCCACTTCGACCAGGACAAGAAACACCATATATTTT	CATSTRTRNTIYF